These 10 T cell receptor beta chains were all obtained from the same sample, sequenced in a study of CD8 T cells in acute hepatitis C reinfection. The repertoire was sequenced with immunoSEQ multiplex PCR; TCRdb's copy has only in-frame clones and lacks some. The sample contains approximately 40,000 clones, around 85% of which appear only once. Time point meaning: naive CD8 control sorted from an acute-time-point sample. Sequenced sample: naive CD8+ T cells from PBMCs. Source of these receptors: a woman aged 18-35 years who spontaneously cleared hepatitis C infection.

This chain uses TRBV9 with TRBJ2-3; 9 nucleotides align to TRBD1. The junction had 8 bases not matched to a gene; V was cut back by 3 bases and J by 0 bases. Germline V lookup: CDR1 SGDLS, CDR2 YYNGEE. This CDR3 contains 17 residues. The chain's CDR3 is CASSENTGGLSTDTQYF. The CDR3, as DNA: TGTGCCAGCAGCGAAAACACAGGGGGCCTTAGCACAGATACGCAGTATTTT. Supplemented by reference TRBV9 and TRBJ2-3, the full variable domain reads DSGVTQTPKHLITATGQRVTLRCSPRSGDLSVYWYQQSLDQGLQFLIQYYNGEERAKGNILERFSAQQFPDLHSELNLSSLELGDSALYFCASSENTGGLSTDTQYFGPGTRLTVL.

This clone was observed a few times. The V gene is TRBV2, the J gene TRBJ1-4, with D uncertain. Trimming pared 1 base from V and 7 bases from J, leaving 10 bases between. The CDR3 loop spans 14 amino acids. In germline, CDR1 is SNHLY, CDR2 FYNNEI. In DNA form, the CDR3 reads TGTGCCAGCAGTGAAGGCTATAGGAGTGAAAAACTGTTTTTT. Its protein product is CASSEGYRSEKLFF. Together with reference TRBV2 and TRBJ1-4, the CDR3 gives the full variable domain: EPEVTQTPSHQVTQMGQEVILRCVPISNHLYFYWYRQILGQKVEFLVSFYNNEISEKSEIFDDQFSVERPDGSNFTLKIRSTKLEDSAMYFCASSEGYRSEKLFFGSGTQLSVL.

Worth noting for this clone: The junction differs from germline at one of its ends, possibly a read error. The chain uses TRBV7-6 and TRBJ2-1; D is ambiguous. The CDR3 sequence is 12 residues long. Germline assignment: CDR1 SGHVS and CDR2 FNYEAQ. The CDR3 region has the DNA TGTGCCAGCAGCGTAGCCCACAATGAGCAGTTCTTC. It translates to CASSVAHNEQFF.

The CDR3 region is CASSARDIYQETQYF. The CDR3, as DNA: TGTGCCAGCAGCGCCCGGGACATATACCAAGAGACCCAGTACTTC. The chain links TRBV9 to TRBJ2-5, with D possibly TRBD1 on 6 matching bases. Trimming took 3 bases from V and 0 from J, leaving 12 bases between them. Germline V gene sequence: CDR1 SGDLS, CDR2 YYNGEE. The CDR3 has 15 amino acids.

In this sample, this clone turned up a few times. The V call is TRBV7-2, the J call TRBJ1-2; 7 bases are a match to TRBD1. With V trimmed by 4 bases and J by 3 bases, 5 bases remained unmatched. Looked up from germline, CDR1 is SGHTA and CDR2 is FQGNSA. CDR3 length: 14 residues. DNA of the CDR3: TGTGCCAGCAGCTCACAGGGGTGGGACTATGGCTACACCTTC. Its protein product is CASSSQGWDYGYTF.

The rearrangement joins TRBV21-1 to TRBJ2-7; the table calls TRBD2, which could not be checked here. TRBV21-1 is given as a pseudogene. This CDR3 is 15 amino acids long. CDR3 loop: CASSETSGKSYEQYF. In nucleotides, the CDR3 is TGTGCCAGCAGCGAAACTAGCGGGAAATCCTACGAGCAGTACTTC.

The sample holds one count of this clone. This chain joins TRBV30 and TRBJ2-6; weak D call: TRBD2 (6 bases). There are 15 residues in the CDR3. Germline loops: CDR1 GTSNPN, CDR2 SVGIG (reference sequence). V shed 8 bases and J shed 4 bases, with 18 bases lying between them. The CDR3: CAGDLTVPGANVLTF. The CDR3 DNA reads TGTGCCGGGGACTTGACAGTACCAGGGGCCAACGTCCTGACTTTC.

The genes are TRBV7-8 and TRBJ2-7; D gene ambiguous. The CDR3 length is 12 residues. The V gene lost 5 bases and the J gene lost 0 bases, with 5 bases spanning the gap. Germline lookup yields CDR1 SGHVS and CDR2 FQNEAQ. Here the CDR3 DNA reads TGTGCCAGCAGCATGGACTCCTACGAGCAGTACTTC. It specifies CASSMDSYEQYF. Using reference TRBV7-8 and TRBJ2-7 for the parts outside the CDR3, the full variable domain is GAGVSQSPRYKVAKRGQDVALRCDPISGHVSLFWYQQALGQGPEFLTYFQNEAQLDKSGLPSDRFFAERPEGSVSTLKIQRTQQEDSAVYLCASSMDSYEQYFGPGTRLTVT.

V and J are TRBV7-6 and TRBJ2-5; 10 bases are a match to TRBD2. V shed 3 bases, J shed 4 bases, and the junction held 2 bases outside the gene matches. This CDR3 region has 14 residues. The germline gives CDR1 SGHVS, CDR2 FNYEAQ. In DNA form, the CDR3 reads TGTGCCAGCAGCTTCACTAGCGGGACAGAGACCCAGTACTTC. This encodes CASSFTSGTETQYF.

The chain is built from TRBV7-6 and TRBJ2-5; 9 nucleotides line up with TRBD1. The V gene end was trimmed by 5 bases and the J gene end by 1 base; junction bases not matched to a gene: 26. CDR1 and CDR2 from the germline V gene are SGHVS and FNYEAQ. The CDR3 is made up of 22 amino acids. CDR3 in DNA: TGTGCCAGCAGCCACATGATCCCGGACGCGGACAGGGGAAGGGGATTCCAAGAGACCCAGTACTTC. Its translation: CASSHMIPDADRGRGFQETQYF.